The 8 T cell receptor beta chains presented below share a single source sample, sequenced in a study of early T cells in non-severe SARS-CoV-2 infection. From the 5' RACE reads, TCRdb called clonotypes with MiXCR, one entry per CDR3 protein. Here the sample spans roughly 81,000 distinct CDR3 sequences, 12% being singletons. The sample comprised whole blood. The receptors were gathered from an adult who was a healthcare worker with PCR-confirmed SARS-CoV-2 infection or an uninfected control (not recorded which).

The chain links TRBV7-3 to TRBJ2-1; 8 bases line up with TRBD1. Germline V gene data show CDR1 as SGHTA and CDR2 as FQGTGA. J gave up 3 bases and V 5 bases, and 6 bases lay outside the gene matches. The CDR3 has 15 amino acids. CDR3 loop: CASSTSGTGYNEQFF. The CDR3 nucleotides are TGTGCCAGCAGCACCTCCGGGACAGGCTACAATGAGCAGTTCTTC.

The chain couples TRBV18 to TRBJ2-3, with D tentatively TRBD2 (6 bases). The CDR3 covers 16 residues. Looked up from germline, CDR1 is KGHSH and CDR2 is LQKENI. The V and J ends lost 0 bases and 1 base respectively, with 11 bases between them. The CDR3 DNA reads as TGTGCCAGCTCACCACCAGATGCGGGGCGCACAGATACGCAGTATTTT. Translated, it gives CASSPPDAGRTDTQYF.

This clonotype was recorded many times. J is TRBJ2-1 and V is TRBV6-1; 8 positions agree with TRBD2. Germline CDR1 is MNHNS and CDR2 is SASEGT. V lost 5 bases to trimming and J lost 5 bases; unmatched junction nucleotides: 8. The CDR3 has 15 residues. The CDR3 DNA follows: TGTGCCAGCAGTATAGCGGGGCGAAGTCACAATGAGCAGTTCTTC. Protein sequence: CASSIAGRSHNEQFF.

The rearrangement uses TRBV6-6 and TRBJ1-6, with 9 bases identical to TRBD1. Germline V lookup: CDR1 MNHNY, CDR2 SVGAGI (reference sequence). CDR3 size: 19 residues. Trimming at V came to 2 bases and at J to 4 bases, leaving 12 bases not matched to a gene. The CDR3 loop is CASSYALTGTGLYNSPLHF. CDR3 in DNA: TGTGCCAGCAGTTACGCATTGACCGGGACAGGGCTTTATAATTCACCCCTCCACTTT.

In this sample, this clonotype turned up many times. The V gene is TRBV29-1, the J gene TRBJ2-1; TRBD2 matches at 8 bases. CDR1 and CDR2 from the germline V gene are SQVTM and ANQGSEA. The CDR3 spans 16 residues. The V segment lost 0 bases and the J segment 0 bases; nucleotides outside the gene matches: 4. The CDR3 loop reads CSVEEFGTSSYNEQFF. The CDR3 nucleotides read TGCAGCGTTGAAGAATTCGGGACTAGCTCCTACAATGAGCAGTTCTTC.

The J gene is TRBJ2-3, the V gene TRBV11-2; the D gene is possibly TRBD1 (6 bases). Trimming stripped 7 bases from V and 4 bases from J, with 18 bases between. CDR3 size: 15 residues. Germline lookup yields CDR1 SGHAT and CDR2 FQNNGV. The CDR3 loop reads CASIQPGQPADTQYF. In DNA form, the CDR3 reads TGTGCCAGCATCCAACCGGGACAACCCGCAGATACGCAGTATTTT.

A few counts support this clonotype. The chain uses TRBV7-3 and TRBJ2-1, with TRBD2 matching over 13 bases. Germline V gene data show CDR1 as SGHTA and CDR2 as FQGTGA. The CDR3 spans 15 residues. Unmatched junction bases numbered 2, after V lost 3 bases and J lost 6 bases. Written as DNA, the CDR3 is TGTGCCAGCAGCTTCGGGACTAGCGGGACCAATGAGCAGTTCTTC. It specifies CASSFGTSGTNEQFF.

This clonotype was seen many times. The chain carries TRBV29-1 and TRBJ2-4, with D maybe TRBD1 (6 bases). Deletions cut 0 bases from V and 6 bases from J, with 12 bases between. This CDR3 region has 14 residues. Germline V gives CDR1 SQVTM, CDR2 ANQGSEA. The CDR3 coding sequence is TGCAGCGTTGAAGATAGGGGGTCGGTAAACATTCAGTACTTC. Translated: CSVEDRGSVNIQYF. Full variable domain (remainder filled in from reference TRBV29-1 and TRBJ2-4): SAVISQKPSRDICQRGTSLTIQCQVDSQVTMMFWYRQQPGQSLTLIATANQGSEATYESGFVIDKFPISRPNLTFSTLTVSNMSPEDSSIYLCSVEDRGSVNIQYFGAGTRLSVL.